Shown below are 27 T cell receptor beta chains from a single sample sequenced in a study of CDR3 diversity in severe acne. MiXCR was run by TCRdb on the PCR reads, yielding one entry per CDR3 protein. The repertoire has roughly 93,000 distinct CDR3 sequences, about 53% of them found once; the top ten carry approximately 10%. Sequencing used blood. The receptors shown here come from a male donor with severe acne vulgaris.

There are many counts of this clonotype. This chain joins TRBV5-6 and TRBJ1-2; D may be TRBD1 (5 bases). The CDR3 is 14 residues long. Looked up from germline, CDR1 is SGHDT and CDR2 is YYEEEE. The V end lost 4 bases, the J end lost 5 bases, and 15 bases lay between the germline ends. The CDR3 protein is CASSAMGQIYGYTF. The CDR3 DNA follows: TGTGCCAGCAGCGCCATGGGGCAGATTTATGGCTACACCTTC. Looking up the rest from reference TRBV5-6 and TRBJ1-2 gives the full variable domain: DAGVTQSPTHLIKTRGQQVTLRCSPKSGHDTVSWYQQALGQGPQFIFQYYEEEERQRGNFPDRFSGHQFPNYSSELNVNALLLGDSALYLCASSAMGQIYGYTFGSGTRLTVV.

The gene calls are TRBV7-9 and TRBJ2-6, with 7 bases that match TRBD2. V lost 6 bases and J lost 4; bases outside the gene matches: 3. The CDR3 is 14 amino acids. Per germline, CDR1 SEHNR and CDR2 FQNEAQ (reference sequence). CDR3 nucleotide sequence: TGTGCCAGCAGTCCCGGGGGGGGGGCCAACGTCCTGACTTTC. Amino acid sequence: CASSPGGGANVLTF.

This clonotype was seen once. The CDR3 bases are TGTGCCAGCAGTGCCGCCTGGACTAGCGCCTACGAGCAGTACTTC. It specifies CASSAAWTSAYEQYF. This sequence joins TRBV6-5 and TRBJ2-7; 9 bases match TRBD2. Germline loops: CDR1 MNHEY, CDR2 SVGAGI. The CDR3 loop spans 15 amino acids. The junction had 7 bases not matched to a gene; V was cut back by 5 bases and J by 2 bases.

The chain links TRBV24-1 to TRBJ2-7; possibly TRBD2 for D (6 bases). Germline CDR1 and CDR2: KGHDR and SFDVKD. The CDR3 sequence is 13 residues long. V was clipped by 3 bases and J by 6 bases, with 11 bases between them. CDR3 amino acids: CATSDGTPAEQYF. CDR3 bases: TGTGCCACCAGTGATGGGACTCCAGCCGAGCAGTACTTC.

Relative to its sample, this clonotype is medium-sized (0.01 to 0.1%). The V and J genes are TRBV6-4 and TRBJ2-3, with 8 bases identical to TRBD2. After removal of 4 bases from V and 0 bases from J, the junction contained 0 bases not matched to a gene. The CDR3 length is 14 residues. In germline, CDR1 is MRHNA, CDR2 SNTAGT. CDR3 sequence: CASSASGSTDTQYF. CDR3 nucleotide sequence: TGTGCCAGCAGTGCTAGCGGGAGCACAGATACGCAGTATTTT.

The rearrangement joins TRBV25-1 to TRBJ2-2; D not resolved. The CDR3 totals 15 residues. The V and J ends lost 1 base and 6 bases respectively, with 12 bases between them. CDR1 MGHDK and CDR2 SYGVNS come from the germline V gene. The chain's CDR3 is CASSEWRSSAGELFF. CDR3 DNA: TGTGCCAGCAGTGAATGGCGGTCGTCGGCCGGGGAGCTGTTTTTT. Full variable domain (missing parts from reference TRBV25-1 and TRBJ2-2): EADIYQTPRYLVIGTGKKITLECSQTMGHDKMYWYQQDPGMELHLIHYSYGVNSTEKGDLSSESTVSRIRTEHFPLTLESARPSHTSQYLCASSEWRSSAGELFFGEGSRLTVL.

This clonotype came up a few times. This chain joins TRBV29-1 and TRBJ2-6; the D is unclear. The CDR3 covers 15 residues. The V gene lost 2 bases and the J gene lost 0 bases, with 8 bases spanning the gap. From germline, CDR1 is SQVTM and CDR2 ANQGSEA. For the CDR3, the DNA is TGCAGCGTTGAATCGGTTCTCTCTGGGGCCAACGTCCTGACTTTC. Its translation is CSVESVLSGANVLTF.

This chain's CDR3 is CSALGRTSGAYEQYF. The CDR3 DNA sequence: TGCAGTGCCTTGGGCCGGACTAGCGGGGCCTACGAGCAGTACTTC. V gene TRBV20-1 combines with J gene TRBJ2-7, with 12 bases that match TRBD2. V lost 6 bases and J lost 2; bases outside the gene matches: 8. Germline V gene sequence: CDR1 DFQATT, CDR2 SNEGSKA (reference sequence). The CDR3 runs 15 residues.

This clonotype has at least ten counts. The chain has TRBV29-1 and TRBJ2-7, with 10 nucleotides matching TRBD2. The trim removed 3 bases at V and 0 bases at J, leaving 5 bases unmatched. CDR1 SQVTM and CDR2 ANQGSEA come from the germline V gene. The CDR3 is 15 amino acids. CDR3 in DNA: TGCAGCGTTGACACCGGGACTAGCGACTCCTACGAGCAGTACTTC. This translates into CSVDTGTSDSYEQYF.

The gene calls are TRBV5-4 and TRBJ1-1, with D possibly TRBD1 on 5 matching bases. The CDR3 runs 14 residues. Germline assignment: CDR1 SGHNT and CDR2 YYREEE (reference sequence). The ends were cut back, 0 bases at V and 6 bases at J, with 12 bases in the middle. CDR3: CASSLVGTRPEAFF. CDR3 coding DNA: TGTGCCAGCAGCTTGGTGGGGACCCGGCCTGAAGCTTTCTTT.

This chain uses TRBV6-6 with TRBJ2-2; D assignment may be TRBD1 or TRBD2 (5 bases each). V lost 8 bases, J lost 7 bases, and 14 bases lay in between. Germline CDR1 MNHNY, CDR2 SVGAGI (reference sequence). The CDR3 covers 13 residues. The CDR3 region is CASRIRELGELFF. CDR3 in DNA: TGTGCCAGCCGCATCAGGGAGCTCGGGGAGCTGTTTTTT.

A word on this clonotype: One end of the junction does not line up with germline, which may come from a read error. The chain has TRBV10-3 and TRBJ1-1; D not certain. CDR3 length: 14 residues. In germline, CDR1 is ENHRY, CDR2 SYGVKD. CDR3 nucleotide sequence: TGTGCCAGCAGTGAATTTAGAGGGAACACTGAAGCTTTCTTT. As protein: CASSEFRGNTEAFF.

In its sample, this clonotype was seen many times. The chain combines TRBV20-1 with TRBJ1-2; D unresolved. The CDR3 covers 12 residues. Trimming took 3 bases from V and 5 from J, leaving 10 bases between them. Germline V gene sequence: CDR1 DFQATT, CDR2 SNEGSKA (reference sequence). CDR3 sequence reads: CSASYKGYGYTF. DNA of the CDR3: TGCAGTGCTAGTTATAAGGGTTATGGCTACACCTTC.

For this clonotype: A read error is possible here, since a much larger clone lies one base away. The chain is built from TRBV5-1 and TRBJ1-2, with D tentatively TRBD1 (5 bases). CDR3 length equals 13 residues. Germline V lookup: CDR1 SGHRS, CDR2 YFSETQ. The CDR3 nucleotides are TGCGCCAGCAGCCTTGGGGGGGACTATAGCTACACCTTC. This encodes CASSLGGDYSYTF. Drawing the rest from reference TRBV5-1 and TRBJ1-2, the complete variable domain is KAGVTQTPRYLIKTRGQQVTLSCSPISGHRSVSWYQQTPGQGLQFLFEYFSETQRNKGNFPGRFSGRQFSNSRSEMNVSTLELGDSALYLCASSLGGDYSYTFGSGTRLTVV.

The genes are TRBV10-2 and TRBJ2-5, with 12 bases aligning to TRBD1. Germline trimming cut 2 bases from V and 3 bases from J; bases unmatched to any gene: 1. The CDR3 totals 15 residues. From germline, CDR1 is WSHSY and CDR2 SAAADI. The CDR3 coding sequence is TGCGCCAGCAGTGAGGGGACAGGGGGCGAAGAGACCCAGTACTTC. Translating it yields CASSEGTGGEETQYF.

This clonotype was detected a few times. The CDR3 sequence is CASSVGGSGTEAFF. CDR3 nucleotides: TGTGCCAGCAGCGTAGGAGGGAGCGGCACTGAAGCTTTCTTT. This sequence joins TRBV9 and TRBJ1-1; no clear D. The V gene's germline CDR1 is SGDLS and CDR2 YYNGEE. The CDR3 has 14 residues. Trimming pared 0 bases from V and 4 bases from J, leaving 10 bases between.

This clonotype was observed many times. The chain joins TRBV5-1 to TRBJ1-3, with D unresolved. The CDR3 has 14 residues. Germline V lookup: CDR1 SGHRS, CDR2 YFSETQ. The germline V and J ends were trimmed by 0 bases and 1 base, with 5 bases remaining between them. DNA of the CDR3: TGCGCCAGCAGCTTGGACAGATCTGGAAACACCATATATTTT. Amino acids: CASSLDRSGNTIYF.

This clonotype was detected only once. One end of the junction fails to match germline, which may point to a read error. CDR3 bases: TGTGCCAGCAGTTACTCCGTACCAATAGGCCTCCAAGGGACCCAGTACTTC. Residues: CASSYSVPIGLQGTQYF. The rearrangement uses TRBV6-5 and TRBJ2-5; D not certain. From germline, CDR1 is MNHEY and CDR2 SVGAGI. This CDR3 is 17 amino acids long.

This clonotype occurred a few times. The DNA of the CDR3 is TGTGCCATCAGGGGGACGTCAGACGGCACAGATACGCAGTATTTT. Translation gives CAIRGTSDGTDTQYF. V is TRBV10-3 and J is TRBJ2-3; either TRBD1 or TRBD2 may supply D (5 bases each). The CDR3 contains 15 residues. Between the trimmed V and J ends, which lost 6 bases and 1 base, there was a span of 14 bases. Germline lookup yields CDR1 ENHRY and CDR2 SYGVKD.

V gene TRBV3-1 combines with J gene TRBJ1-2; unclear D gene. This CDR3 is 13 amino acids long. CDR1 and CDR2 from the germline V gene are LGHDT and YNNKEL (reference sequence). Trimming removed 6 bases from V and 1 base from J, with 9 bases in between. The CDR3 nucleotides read TGTGCCAGCAGTCTGAAAAATAACTATGGCTACACCTTC. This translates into CASSLKNNYGYTF.

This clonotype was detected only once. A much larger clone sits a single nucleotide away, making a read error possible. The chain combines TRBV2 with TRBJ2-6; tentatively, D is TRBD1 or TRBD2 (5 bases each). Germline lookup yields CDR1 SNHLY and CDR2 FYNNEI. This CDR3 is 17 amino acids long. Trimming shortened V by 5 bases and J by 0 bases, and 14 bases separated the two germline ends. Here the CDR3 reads CASSKVGTYSGANVLTF. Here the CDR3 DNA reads TGTGCCAGCAGTAAAGTAGGGACCTACTCTGGGGCCAACGTCCTGACTTTC.

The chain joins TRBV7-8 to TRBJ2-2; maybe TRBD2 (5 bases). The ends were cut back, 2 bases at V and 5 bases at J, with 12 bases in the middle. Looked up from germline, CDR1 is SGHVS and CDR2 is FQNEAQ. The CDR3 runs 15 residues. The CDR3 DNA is TGTGCCAGCAGCTTAACGCCATCGGGGACCGGGGAGCTGTTTTTT. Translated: CASSLTPSGTGELFF.

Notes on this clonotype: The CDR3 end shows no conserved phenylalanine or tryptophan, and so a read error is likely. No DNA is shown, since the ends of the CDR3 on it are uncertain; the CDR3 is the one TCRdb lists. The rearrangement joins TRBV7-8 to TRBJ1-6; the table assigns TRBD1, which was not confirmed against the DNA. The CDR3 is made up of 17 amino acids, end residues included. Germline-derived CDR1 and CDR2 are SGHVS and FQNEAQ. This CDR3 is CASSLAMGVGYGYTFGS.

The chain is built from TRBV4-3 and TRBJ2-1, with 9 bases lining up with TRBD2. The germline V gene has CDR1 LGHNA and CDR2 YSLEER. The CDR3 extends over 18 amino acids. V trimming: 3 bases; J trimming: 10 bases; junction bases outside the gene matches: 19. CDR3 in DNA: TGCGCCAGCAGCCAGCTCTGGAGCGGGAGGACATCCCGCAACGAGCAGTTCTTC. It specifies CASSQLWSGRTSRNEQFF.

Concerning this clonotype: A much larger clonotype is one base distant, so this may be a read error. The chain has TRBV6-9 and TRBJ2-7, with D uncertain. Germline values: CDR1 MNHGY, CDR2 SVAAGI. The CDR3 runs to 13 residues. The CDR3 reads CAGSYVSFNEQYF. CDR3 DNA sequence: TGTGCCGGCAGTTACGTTAGCTTTAACGAGCAGTACTTC.

The DNA for the CDR3 is TGTGCCAGCAGTGACTCTACAGGGGGAGACGAGCAGTACTTC. Its translation is CASSDSTGGDEQYF. This rearrangement joins TRBV25-1 to TRBJ2-7, with 8 bases identical to TRBD1. V trimming: 3 bases; J trimming: 5 bases; junction bases outside the gene matches: 6. The V gene's germline CDR1 is MGHDK and CDR2 SYGVNS. This CDR3 has 14 residues.

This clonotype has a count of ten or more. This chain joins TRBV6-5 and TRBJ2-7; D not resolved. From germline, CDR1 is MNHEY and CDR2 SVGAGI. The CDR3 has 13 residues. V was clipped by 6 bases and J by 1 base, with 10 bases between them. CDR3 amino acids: CASRDGLSYEQYF. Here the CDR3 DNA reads TGTGCCAGCAGAGACGGTCTTTCCTACGAGCAGTACTTC.